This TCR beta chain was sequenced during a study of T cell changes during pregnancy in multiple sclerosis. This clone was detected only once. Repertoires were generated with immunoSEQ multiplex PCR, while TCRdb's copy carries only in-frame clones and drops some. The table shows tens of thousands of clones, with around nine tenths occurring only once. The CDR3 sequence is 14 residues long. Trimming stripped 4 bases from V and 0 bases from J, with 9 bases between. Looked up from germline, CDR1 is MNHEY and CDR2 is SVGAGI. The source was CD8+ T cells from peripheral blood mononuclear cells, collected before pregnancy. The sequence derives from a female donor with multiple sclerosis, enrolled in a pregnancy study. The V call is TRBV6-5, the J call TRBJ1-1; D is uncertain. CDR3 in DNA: TGTGCCAGCAGTTTCAGGAGGGTGAACACTGAAGCTTTCTTT. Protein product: CASSFRRVNTEAFF.